This T cell receptor (beta chain) was captured by sequencing in a study of T-cell reconstitution after alpha-beta-depleted transplantation in children (dated by TCRdb to the mid-2010s). Notes on the research overall: The study quantitatively tracked T-cell immune reconstitution after TCRalphabeta/CD19-depleted allogeneic hematopoietic cell transplantation in children using TCR repertoire profiling.

The library relied on PCR. Instrument used: Illumina HiSeq 2500. Molecular barcoding was employed in the preparation of TCR libraries, with unique molecular identifiers being used to normalize TCRbeta repertoire quantification. The public reads were quality trimmed at Q25 with fastp and then assembled into clones with MiXCR by TCRdb, keeping productive beta chains. Each entry merges the rows of one CDR3 protein and shows their most common DNA and genes. The table for this sample lists some 550,000 distinct CDR3 sequences; approximately 20% of them were counted only once. 3.3% of the sample is in the top ten clones. This clonotype showed up just a few times. Its antigen target is currently unknown. Per-base quality was not reported, and no clone a single base away is much larger than it. The clonotype was recovered from a human donor who donated a stem cell graft to a child with acute lymphoblastic leukemia. The input for sequencing was PBMCs from the stem cell graft donor, taken from the stem cell graft.

The CDR3 reads CASRQGSSSGANVLTF. The nucleotides read TGTGCCAGCAGGCAGGGCTCAAGCTCTGGGGCCAACGTCCTGACTTTC. The chain uses TRBV12-3 or TRBV12-4 and TRBJ2-6; matching of 5 bases hints at TRBD1 as the D gene. CDR3 length: 16 amino acids, cysteine to phenylalanine. Only the CDR3 portion is preserved as DNA: 48 bases, with reading frame beginning at the first base. V drops 6 bases and J drops 0 bases, leaving 12 bases in between.